The table lists the clone carrying this TCR beta chain with a few counts. Antigen unknown. The CDR3 has 13 amino acids. Between the trimmed V and J ends, which lost 0 bases and 4 bases, there was a span of 7 bases. CDR1 and CDR2 (germline): MGHRA, YSYEKL. The sample is drawn from a study of lymphopenia after photon versus proton radiotherapy. Whole-study results and caveats: Larger post-nadir TCR diversity loss correlated inversely with survival in deceased patients. Proton therapy kept repertoires fairly stable, unlike photons, which gained effector/memory cells.

The repertoire was sequenced with immunoSEQ multiplex PCR; TCRdb's copy has only in-frame clones and lacks some. The sample lists 65,000 to 85,000 clones; around 92% were seen once. The V and J genes are TRBV4-1 and TRBJ2-7; D not certain. This TCR was sampled from a woman between 40 and 55 years old with cholangiocarcinoma. The sample consisted of peripheral blood, taken from a patient treated with photon-based radiotherapy. The CDR3 here is CASSQDYKYEQYF. CDR3 bases: TGCGCCAGCAGCCAAGATTACAAGTACGAGCAGTACTTC.